Below are 10 T cell receptor beta chains sequenced from a single sample in a study of T cell repertoires in cytomegalovirus infection. Antigens for these TCRs are unknown. TCRdb passed the reads through MiXCR, listing each CDR3 protein once. This sample has approximately 730,000 distinct CDR3 sequences; around 35% occur once, and the top ten carry 15% to 20%. Sample: cultured PBMCs, taken from culture after CMV antigen stimulation. The receptors stem from a human donor in good health (CMV status not recorded). Some clones in this sample may be carry-over from other donors' samples.

The V call is TRBV18, the J call TRBJ1-2; D call uncertain. The CDR3 is 15 residues long. Germline V CDR1 and CDR2: KGHSH, LQKENI. V was cut by 3 bases and J by 3 bases, with 14 bases left in between. CDR3 sequence reads: CASSPNEVTDYGYTF. The CDR3 DNA sequence: TGTGCCAGCTCACCGAATGAGGTAACCGACTATGGCTACACCTTC.

This clonotype has a handful of counts. This rearrangement joins TRBV20-1 to TRBJ2-3; 7 bases line up with TRBD2. The CDR3 sequence is 14 residues long. Germline lookup yields CDR1 DFQATT and CDR2 SNEGSKA (reference sequence). The J segment lost 0 bases and the V segment lost 6 bases, leaving 6 bases of the junction unmatched. The CDR3, as DNA: TGCAGTGCCATGCGGGAGTCGAGCACAGATACGCAGTATTTT. Its translation is CSAMRESSTDTQYF.

V and J are TRBV7-8 and TRBJ2-7; maybe TRBD1 (5 bases). Looked up from germline, CDR1 is SGHVS and CDR2 is FQNEAQ. V shed 4 bases and J shed 0 bases, with 13 bases lying between them. The CDR3 is made up of 15 amino acids. CDR3 sequence reads: CASSSWGSTSYEQYF. CDR3 nucleotides: TGTGCCAGCAGCTCCTGGGGCAGTACCTCCTACGAGCAGTACTTC. Complete variable domain (other parts from reference TRBV7-8 and TRBJ2-7): GAGVSQSPRYKVAKRGQDVALRCDPISGHVSLFWYQQALGQGPEFLTYFQNEAQLDKSGLPSDRFFAERPEGSVSTLKIQRTQQEDSAVYLCASSSWGSTSYEQYFGPGTRLTVT.

The gene calls are TRBV6-1 and TRBJ2-7, with D unclear. Germline V gives CDR1 MNHNS, CDR2 SASEGT. CDR3 length: 12 residues. Between the trimmed V and J ends, which lost 4 bases and 3 bases, there was a span of 7 bases. CDR3 DNA: TGTGCCAGCAGTGTTAAGGGCTACGAGCAGTACTTC. As protein: CASSVKGYEQYF.

V gene TRBV14 combines with J gene TRBJ2-1; TRBD1 agrees at 9 bases. The junction had 13 bases not matched to a gene; V was cut back by 5 bases and J by 8 bases. Germline V gene data show CDR1 as SGHDN and CDR2 as FVKESK. CDR3 length: 16 amino acids. This CDR3 is CASSVNRGHKWDEQFF. The CDR3 region has the DNA TGTGCCAGCAGCGTTAACAGGGGGCACAAGTGGGATGAGCAGTTCTTC. The full variable domain, rest sourced from reference TRBV14 and TRBJ2-1, is EAGVTQFPSHSVIEKGQTVTLRCDPISGHDNLYWYRRVMGKEIKFLLHFVKESKQDESGMPNNRFLAERTGGTYSTLKVQPAELEDSGVYFCASSVNRGHKWDEQFFGPGTRLTVL.

This clonotype was seen at least ten times. V and J are TRBV7-6 and TRBJ2-1, with D unclear. Trimming took 5 bases from V and 6 from J, leaving 8 bases between them. This CDR3 has 12 residues. Germline CDR1 and CDR2: SGHVS and FNYEAQ. The CDR3 spells CASSHEVNEQFF. The CDR3 nucleotides read TGTGCCAGCAGCCATGAAGTCAATGAGCAGTTCTTC. Using reference TRBV7-6 and TRBJ2-1 for the parts outside the CDR3, the full variable domain is GAGVSQSPRYKVTKRGQDVALRCDPISGHVSLYWYRQALGQGPEFLTYFNYEAQQDKSGLPNDRFSAERPEGSISTLTIQRTEQRDSAMYRCASSHEVNEQFFGPGTRLTVL.

This clonotype showed up just a few times. DNA for the CDR3: TGTGCCAGCAGAGGGGCAGATTACAATCAGCCCCAGCATTTT. This encodes CASRGADYNQPQHF. The chain joins TRBV28 to TRBJ1-5; tentatively, D is TRBD1 (5 bases). Germline CDR1 and CDR2: MDHEN and SYDVKM. The CDR3 runs 14 residues. V lost 6 bases to trimming and J lost 3 bases, with 12 bases between them.

The rearrangement joins TRBV5-4 to TRBJ2-6; D call uncertain. The germline CDR1 and CDR2 sequences are SGHNT and YYREEE (reference sequence). The CDR3 is made up of 15 amino acids. Trimming removed 5 bases at V and 1 base at J, with 10 bases between. The CDR3, as DNA: TGTGCCAGCAGTTTGCCTGCTTCTGGGGCCAACGTCCTGACTTTC. This sequence encodes CASSLPASGANVLTF.

In its sample, this clonotype was seen a few times. The chain combines TRBV2 with TRBJ2-2; 8 positions match TRBD1. The CDR3 length is 17 residues. J was trimmed by 2 bases and V by 2 bases; bases with no gene match: 7. The V gene's germline CDR1 is SNHLY and CDR2 FYNNEI. The CDR3 is CASSEWLDRANTGELFF. CDR3 nucleotide sequence: TGTGCCAGCAGTGAATGGTTGGACAGGGCCAACACCGGGGAGCTGTTTTTT.

A few counts support this clonotype. The chain links TRBV10-2 to TRBJ2-3, with a possible D match to TRBD2 (6 bases). The CDR3 length is 16 residues. Germline-derived CDR1 and CDR2 are WSHSY and SAAADI. Trimming took off 3 bases at V and 3 bases at J, with 16 bases between the two ends. The CDR3 region has the DNA TGCGCCAGCAGTGATAGGGACGGGAGAAGTACAGATACGCAGTATTTT. Protein product: CASSDRDGRSTDTQYF.